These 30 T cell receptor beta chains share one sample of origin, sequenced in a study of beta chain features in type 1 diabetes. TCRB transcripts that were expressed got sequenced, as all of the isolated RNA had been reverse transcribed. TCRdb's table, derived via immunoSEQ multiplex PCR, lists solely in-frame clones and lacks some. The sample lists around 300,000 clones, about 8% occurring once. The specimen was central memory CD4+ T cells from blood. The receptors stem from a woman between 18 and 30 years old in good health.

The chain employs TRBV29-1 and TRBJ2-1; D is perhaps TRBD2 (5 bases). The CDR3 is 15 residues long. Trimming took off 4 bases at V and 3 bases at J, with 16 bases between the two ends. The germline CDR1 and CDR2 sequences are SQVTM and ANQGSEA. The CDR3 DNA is TGCAGCGTTGGTGGAGGTAGTGAAAGCTACAATGAGCAGTTCTTC. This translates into CSVGGGSESYNEQFF.

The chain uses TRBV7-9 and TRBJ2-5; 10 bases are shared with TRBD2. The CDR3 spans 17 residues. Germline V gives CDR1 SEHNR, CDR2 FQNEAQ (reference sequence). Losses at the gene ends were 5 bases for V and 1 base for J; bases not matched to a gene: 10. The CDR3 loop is CASSQPQAGGIQETQYF. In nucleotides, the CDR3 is TGTGCCAGCAGCCAACCCCAAGCGGGAGGGATCCAAGAGACCCAGTACTTC.

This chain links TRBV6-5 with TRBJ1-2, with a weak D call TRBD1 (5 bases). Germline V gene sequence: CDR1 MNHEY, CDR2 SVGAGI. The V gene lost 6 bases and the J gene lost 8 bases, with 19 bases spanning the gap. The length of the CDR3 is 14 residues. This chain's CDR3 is CASSRGGSWKGYTF. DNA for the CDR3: TGTGCCAGCAGCCGCGGGGGTTCGTGGAAGGGCTACACCTTC.

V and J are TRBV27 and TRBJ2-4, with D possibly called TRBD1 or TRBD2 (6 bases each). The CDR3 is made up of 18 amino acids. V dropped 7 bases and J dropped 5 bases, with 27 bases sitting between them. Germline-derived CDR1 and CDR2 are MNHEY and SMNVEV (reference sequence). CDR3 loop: CASTAETGPGGRENIQYF. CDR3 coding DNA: TGTGCCAGCACCGCGGAGACCGGCCCCGGGGGCCGGGAAAACATTCAGTACTTC.

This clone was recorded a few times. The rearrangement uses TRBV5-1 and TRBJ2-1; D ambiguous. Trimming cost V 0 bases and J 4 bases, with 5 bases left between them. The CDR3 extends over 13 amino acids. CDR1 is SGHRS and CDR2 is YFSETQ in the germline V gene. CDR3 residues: CASSLDGYNEQFF. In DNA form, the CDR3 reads TGCGCCAGCAGCTTGGATGGGTACAATGAGCAGTTCTTC.

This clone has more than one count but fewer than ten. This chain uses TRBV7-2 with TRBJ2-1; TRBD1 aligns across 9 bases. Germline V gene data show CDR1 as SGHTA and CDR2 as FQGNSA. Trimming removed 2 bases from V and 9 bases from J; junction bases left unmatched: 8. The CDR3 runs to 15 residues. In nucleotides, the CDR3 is TGTGCCAGCAGCTTACTTCAGGGGGGACAGGGTGAGCAGTTCTTC. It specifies CASSLLQGGQGEQFF. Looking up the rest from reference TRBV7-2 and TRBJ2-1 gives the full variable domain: GAGVSQSPSNKVTEKGKDVELRCDPISGHTALYWYRQSLGQGLEFLIYFQGNSAPDKSGLPSDRFSAERTGGSVSTLTIQRTQQEDSAVYLCASSLLQGGQGEQFFGPGTRLTVL.

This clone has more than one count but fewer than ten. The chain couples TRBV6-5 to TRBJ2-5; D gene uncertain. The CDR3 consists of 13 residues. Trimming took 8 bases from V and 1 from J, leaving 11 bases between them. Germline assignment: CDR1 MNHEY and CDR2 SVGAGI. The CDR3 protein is CASGMTRQETQYF. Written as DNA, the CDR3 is TGTGCCAGCGGTATGACCCGCCAAGAGACCCAGTACTTC.

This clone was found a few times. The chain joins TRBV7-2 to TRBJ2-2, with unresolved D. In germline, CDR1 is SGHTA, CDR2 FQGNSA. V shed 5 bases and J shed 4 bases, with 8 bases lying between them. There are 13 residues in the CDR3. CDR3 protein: CASSRDPTGELFF. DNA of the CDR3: TGTGCCAGCAGCCGAGACCCCACCGGGGAGCTGTTTTTT. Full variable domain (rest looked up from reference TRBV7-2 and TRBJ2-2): GAGVSQSPSNKVTEKGKDVELRCDPISGHTALYWYRQSLGQGLEFLIYFQGNSAPDKSGLPSDRFSAERTGGSVSTLTIQRTQQEDSAVYLCASSRDPTGELFFGEGSRLTVL.

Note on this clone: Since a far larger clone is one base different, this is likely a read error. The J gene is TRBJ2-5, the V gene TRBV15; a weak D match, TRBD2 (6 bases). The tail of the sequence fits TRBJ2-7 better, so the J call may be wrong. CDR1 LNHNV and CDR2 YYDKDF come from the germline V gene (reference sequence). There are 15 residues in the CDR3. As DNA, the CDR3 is TGTGCCACCAGCAGAGATCCCGGGGGCTCCTACGAGCAGTACTTC. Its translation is CATSRDPGGSYEQYF.

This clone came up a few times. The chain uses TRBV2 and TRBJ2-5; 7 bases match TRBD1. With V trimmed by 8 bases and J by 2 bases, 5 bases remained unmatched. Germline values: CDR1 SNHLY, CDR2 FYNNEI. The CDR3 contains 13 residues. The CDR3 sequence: CASHRGSQETQYF. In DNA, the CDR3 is TGTGCCAGCCACAGGGGATCACAAGAGACCCAGTACTTC.

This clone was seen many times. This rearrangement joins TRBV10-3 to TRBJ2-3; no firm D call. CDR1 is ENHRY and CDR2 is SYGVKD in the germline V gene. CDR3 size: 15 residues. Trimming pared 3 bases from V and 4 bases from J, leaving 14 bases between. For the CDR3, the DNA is TGTGCCATCAGTGATGTTAGGGCATCCGCAGATACGCAGTATTTT. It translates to CAISDVRASADTQYF.

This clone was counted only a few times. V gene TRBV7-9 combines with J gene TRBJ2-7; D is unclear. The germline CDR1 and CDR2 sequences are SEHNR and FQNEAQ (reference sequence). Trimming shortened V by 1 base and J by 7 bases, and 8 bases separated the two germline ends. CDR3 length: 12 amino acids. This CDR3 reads CASSLDAPEQYV. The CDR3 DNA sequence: TGTGCCAGCAGCTTAGATGCACCGGAGCAGTACGTC.

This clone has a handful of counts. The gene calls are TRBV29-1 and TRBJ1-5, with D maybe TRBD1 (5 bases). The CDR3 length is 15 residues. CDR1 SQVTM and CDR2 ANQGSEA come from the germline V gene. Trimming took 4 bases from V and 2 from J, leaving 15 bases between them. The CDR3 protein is CSVADSMVGNQPQHF. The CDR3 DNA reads TGCAGCGTTGCTGACAGTATGGTTGGCAATCAGCCCCAGCATTTT.

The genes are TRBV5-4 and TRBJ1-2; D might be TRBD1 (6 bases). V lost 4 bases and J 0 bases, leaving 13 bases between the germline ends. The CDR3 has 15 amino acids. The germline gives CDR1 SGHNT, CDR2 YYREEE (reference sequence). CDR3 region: CASSAHNRANYGYTF. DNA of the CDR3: TGTGCCAGCAGCGCCCATAACAGGGCTAACTATGGCTACACCTTC.

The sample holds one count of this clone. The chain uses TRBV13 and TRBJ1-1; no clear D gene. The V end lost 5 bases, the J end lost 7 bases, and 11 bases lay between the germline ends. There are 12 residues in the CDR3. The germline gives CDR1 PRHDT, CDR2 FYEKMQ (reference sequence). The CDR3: CASSLDRFEAFF. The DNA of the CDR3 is TGTGCCAGCAGCCTCGACCGTTTTGAAGCTTTCTTT. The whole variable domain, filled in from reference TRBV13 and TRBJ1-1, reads AAGVIQSPRHLIKEKRETATLKCYPIPRHDTVYWYQQGPGQDPQFLISFYEKMQSDKGSIPDRFSAQQFSDYHSELNMSSLELGDSALYFCASSLDRFEAFFGQGTRLTVV.

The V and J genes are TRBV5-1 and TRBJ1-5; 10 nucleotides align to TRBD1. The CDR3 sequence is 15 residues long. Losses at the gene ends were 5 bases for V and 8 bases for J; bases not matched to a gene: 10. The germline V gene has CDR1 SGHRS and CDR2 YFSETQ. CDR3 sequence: CASRKTGGDFEPQHF. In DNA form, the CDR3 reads TGCGCCAGCAGAAAGACAGGGGGCGATTTCGAGCCCCAGCATTTT.

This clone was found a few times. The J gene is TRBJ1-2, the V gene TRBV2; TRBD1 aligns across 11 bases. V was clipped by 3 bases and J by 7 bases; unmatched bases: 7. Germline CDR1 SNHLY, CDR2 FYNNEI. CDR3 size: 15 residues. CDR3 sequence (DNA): TGTGCCAGCAGTGACCGGACAGGGGGCTTTGCTGGCTACACCTTC. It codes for CASSDRTGGFAGYTF.

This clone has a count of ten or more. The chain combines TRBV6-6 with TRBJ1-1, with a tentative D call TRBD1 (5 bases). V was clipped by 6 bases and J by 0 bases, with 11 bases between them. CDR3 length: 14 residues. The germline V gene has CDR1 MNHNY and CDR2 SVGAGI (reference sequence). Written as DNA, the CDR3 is TGTGCCAGCAGACCGGGACGGCTGAACACTGAAGCTTTCTTT. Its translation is CASRPGRLNTEAFF.

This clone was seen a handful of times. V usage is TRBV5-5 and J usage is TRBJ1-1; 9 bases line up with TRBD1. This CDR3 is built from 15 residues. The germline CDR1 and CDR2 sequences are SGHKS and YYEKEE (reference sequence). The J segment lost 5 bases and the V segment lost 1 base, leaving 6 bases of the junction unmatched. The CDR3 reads CASSLSHRGQTEAFF. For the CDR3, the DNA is TGTGCCAGCAGCTTGTCTCACAGGGGGCAAACTGAAGCTTTCTTT.

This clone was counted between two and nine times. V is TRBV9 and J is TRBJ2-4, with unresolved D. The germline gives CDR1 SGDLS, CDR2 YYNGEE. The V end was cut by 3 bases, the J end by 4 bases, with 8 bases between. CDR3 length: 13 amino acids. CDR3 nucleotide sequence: TGTGCCAGCAGCGCCGCCCAGAAAAACATTCAGTACTTC. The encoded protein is CASSAAQKNIQYF.

In nucleotides, the CDR3 is TGTGCCAGCAGCTCCGGACACAACACCGGGGAGCTGTTTTTT. It encodes CASSSGHNTGELFF. The V and J genes are TRBV7-3 and TRBJ2-2, with D perhaps TRBD1 (5 bases). Between the trimmed V and J ends, which lost 4 bases and 2 bases, there was a span of 8 bases. Germline V lookup: CDR1 SGHTA, CDR2 FQGTGA. This CDR3 region has 14 residues.

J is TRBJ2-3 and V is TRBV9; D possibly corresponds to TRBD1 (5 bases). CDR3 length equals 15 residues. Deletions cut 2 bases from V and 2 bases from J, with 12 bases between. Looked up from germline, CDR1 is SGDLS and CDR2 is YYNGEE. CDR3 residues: CASSVSQGVTDTQYF. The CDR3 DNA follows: TGTGCCAGCAGCGTGAGTCAGGGCGTCACAGATACGCAGTATTTT.

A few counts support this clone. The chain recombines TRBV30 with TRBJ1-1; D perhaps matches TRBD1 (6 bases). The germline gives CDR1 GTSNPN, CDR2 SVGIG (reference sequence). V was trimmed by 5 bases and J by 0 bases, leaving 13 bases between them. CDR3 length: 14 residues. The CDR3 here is CAWGRGQLNTEAFF. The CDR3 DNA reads TGTGCCTGGGGAAGAGGACAGCTGAACACTGAAGCTTTCTTT.

The CDR3 protein is CASSQDRAAYSPLHF. CDR3 nucleotides: TGTGCCAGCAGCCAAGATCGAGCCGCTTACTCACCCCTCCACTTT. V gene TRBV14 combines with J gene TRBJ1-6; no reliable D call. Germline values: CDR1 SGHDN, CDR2 FVKESK. V was clipped by 0 bases and J by 10 bases, with 13 bases between them. This CDR3 has 15 amino acids.

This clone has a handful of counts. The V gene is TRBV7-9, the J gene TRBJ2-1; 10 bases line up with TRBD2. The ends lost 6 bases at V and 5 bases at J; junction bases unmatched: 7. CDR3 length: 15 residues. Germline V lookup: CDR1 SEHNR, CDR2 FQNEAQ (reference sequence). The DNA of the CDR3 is TGTGCCAGCAGAATGGCACTAGCGGGGAACAATGAGCAGTTCTTC. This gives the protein CASRMALAGNNEQFF.

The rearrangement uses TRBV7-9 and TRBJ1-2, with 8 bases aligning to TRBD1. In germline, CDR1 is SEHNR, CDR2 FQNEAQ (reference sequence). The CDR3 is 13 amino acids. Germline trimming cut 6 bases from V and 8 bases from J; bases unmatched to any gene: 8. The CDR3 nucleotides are TGTGCCAGCAGGATCGGACAGGGATCAGGCTACACCTTC. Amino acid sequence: CASRIGQGSGYTF.

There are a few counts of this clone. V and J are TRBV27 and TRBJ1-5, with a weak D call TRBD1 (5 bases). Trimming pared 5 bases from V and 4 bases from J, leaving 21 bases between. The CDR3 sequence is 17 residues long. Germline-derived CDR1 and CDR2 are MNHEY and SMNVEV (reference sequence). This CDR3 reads CASSTRGVLETNQPQHF. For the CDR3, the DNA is TGTGCCAGCAGTACCCGAGGGGTGCTTGAAACTAATCAGCCCCAGCATTTT.

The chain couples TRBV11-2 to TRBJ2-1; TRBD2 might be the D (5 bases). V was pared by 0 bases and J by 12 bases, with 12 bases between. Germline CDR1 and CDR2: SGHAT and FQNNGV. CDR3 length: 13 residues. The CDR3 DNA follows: TGTGCCAGCAGCTTAGATAGGAGGCCGTGGCAGTTCTTC. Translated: CASSLDRRPWQFF.

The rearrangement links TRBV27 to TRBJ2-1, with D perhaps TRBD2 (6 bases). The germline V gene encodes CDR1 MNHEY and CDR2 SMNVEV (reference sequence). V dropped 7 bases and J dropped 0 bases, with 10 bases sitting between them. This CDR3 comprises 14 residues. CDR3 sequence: CASKRASSYNEQFF. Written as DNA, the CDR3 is TGTGCCAGCAAGCGGGCGAGCTCCTACAATGAGCAGTTCTTC.

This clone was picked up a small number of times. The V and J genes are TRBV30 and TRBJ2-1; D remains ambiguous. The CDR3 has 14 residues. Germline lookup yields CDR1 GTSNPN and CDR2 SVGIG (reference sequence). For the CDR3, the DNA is TGTGCGGGCGAACTGGGGTCTGTTCCCGGTAGGCAGTTCTTC. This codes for CAGELGSVPGRQFF.